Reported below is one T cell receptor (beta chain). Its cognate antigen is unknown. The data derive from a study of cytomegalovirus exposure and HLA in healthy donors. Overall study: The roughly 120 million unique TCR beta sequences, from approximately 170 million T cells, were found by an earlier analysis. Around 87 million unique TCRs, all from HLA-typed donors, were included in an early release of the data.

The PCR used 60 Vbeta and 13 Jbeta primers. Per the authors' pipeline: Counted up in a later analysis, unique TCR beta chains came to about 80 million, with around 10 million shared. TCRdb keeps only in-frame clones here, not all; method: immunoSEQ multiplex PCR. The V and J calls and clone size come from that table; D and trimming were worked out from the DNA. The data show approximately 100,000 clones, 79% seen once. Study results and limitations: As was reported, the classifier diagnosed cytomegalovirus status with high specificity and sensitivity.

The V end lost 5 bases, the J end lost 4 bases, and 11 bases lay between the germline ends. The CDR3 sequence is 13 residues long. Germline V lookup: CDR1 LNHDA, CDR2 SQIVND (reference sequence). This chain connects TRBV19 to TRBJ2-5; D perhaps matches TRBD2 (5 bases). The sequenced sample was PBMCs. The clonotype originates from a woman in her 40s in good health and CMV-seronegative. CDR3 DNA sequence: TGTGCCAGTAGTCGAAGCGGCTTAGAGACCCAGTACTTC. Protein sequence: CASSRSGLETQYF.